This is a list of T cell receptor beta chains from one sample in a study of response to subunit inactivated influenza vaccine. One entry per CDR3 protein, called by TCRdb with MiXCR from the RT-PCR reads. This table holds under 850,000 distinct CDR3 sequences, approximately 18% found once. Sequencing used PBMCs from blood, obtained roughly 5 days after vaccination. The receptors stem from a man aged 50 to 60 who received an inactivated influenza vaccine. Each CDR3 is given with its conserved first and last residue. A D gene is named only where the DNA matches it firmly. The size entry is marked missing in some rows and otherwise reads once, few, many or a size class.

V gene,J gene,clone size,D gene,CDR3 protein,CDR3 DNA
TRBV27,TRBJ2-3,-,-,CASSSGVGGTDTQYF,TGTGCCAGCAGTTCGGGGGTAGGAGGGACAGATACGCAGTATTTT
TRBV20-1,TRBJ2-7,-,-,CSARDPAGTIYEQYF,TGCAGTGCTAGAGATCCCGCGGGGACGATCTACGAGCAGTACTTC
TRBV12-3/TRBV12-4,TRBJ2-1,-,-,CASSPTGIYNEQFF,TGTGCCAGCAGTCCAACGGGAATATACAATGAGCAGTTCTTC
TRBV3-1,TRBJ1-2,few,-,CASSQLGGYTF,TGTGCCAGCAGCCAACTTGGTGGCTACACCTTC
TRBV7-9,TRBJ1-1,few,TRBD1,CASSLARDRGQAFF,TGTGCCAGCAGCTTAGCCCGGGACAGAGGGCAAGCTTTCTTT
TRBV2,TRBJ2-7,few,-,CASSTPGLKDEQYF,TGTGCCAGCAGTACCCCGGGCCTTAAGGACGAGCAGTACTTC
TRBV12-3/TRBV12-4,TRBJ1-2,many,-,CASRRGVSYGYTF,TGTGCCAGCAGAAGAGGGGTTAGCTATGGCTACACCTTC
TRBV7-9,TRBJ2-1,many,TRBD2,CASGGGGYNEQFF,TGTGCCAGTGGCGGGGGGGGGTACAATGAGCAGTTCTTC
TRBV12-3/TRBV12-4,TRBJ2-3,-,-,CASRLGGSFTDTQYF,TGTGCCAGCAGGTTGGGGGGTTCCTTCACAGATACGCAGTATTTT
TRBV4-3,TRBJ1-3,many,-,CASSPADRRGTSGNTIYF,TGCGCCAGCAGCCCCGCCGACCGAAGGGGGACTTCTGGAAACACCATATATTTT
TRBV7-2,TRBJ2-7,few,-,CASSPLNTYEQYF,TGTGCCAGCAGCCCTCTAAACACCTACGAGCAGTACTTC
TRBV11-2,TRBJ2-1,-,-,CASSLDTGLFYNEQFF,TGTGCCAGCAGCTTAGATACAGGGCTTTTCTACAATGAGCAGTTCTTC
TRBV15,TRBJ2-5,-,TRBD1,CATSRGTGRQETQYF,TGTGCCACCAGCAGAGGGACAGGGCGACAAGAGACCCAGTACTTC
TRBV4-1,TRBJ2-7,-,-,CASSQDPGFSYEQYF,TGCGCCAGCAGCCAAGACCCCGGGTTCTCCTACGAGCAGTACTTC
TRBV12-3/TRBV12-4,TRBJ1-4,few,-,CASSTSEEKLFF,TGTGCCAGCAGTACCTCTGAAGAAAAACTGTTTTTT
TRBV7-9,TRBJ2-7,-,-,CASSLNRDGYEQYF,TGTGCCAGCAGCTTGAACCGGGACGGTTACGAGCAGTACTTC
TRBV28,TRBJ2-1,-,-,CASSLSGFVTYNEQFF,TGTGCCAGCAGTTTATCCGGGTTCGTAACCTACAATGAGCAGTTCTTC
TRBV20-1,TRBJ2-3,few,TRBD2,CSAPLSGRERDTQYF,TGCAGTGCCCCTTTATCTGGGCGGGAGAGGGATACGCAGTATTTT
TRBV27,TRBJ2-7,-,-,CASSYTAISYEQYF,TGTGCCAGCAGTTACACGGCAATCTCCTACGAGCAGTACTTC
TRBV4-3,TRBJ2-6,-,-,CASSHLTYSGANVLTF,TGCGCCAGCAGCCATCTTACCTACTCTGGGGCCAACGTCCTGACTTTC
TRBV12-3/TRBV12-4,TRBJ1-5,many,-,CASSFAGQRPQHF,TGTGCCAGCAGTTTCGCAGGGCAGAGGCCCCAGCATTTT
TRBV18,TRBJ1-2,-,TRBD1,CASSPGGQIYGYTF,TGTGCCAGCTCACCGGGGGGACAGATCTATGGCTACACCTTC
TRBV6-1,TRBJ2-3,-,TRBD2,CASRTGAGGFGTQYF,TGTGCCAGCAGAACCGGAGCGGGGGGTTTCGGTACGCAGTATTTT
TRBV4-3,TRBJ2-7,-,-,CASSQDQRAGYEQYF,TGCGCCAGCAGCCAAGATCAGCGGGCGGGCTACGAGCAGTACTTC
TRBV15,TRBJ2-3,-,-,CATSRDRRQVALDTQYF,TGTGCCACCAGCAGAGATCGTCGGCAGGTCGCCCTAGATACGCAGTATTTT
TRBV6-2/TRBV6-3,TRBJ1-1,few,-,CASSYSNPGDPLNTEAFF,TGTGCCAGCAGTTACTCGAACCCGGGAGACCCCTTGAACACTGAAGCTTTCTTT
TRBV4-3,TRBJ2-7,-,-,CASSQGRTETPYEQYF,TGCGCCAGCAGCCAAGGGAGGACAGAAACCCCATACGAGCAGTACTTC